A single count supports the clone carrying this T cell receptor beta chain. Its antigen is currently unknown. The CDR3 spans 15 residues. Germline lookup yields CDR1 SGHDT and CDR2 YYEEEE. Trimming stripped 2 bases from V and 6 bases from J, with 14 bases between. Only in-frame clones appear in the TCRdb table, and some are missing; sequencing was by immunoSEQ multiplex PCR. The sample has about 83,000 clones, about 81% seen once. The data derive from a study of OX40 agonist ivuxolimab in advanced cancers. On the study more broadly: In this trial design, patients received ivuxolimab intravenously at 0.01 to 10 mg/kg every 2 weeks. Age averaged 60 years (range about 23 to 85), and 80% to 90% were male.

Study-level points and caveats: Low normalized T-cell clonal expansion was also seen in some nonresponders. Among T cells, CD8+ cells averaged more expanded clones than CD4+ cells.

This specimen was CD4+ or CD8+ T cells sorted from blood, taken in a trial of the OX40 agonist ivuxolimab. The receptor's source is an adult with an advanced solid tumor such as melanoma, head and neck, liver or kidney cancer. The rearrangement uses TRBV5-6 and TRBJ2-2; D is unclear. CDR3 region: CASSFSDRYAGELFF. DNA of the CDR3: TGTGCCAGCAGCTTTTCCGATAGGTACGCCGGGGAGCTGTTTTTT.